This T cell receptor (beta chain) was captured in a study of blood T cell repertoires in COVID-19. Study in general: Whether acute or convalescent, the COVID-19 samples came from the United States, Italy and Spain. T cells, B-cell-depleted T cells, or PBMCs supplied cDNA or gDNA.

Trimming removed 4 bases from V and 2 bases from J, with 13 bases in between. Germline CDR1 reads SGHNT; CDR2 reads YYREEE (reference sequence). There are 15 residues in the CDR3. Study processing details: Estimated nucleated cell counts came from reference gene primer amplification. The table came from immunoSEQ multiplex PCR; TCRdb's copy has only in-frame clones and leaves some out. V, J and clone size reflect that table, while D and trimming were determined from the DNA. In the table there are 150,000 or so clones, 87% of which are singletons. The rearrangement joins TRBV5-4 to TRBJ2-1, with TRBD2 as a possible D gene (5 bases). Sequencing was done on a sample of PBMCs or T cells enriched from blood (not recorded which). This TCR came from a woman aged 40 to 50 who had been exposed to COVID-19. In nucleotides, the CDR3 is TGTGCCAGCAGCCCGGGCGGGTTCACCTACAATGAGCAGTTCTTC. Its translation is CASSPGGFTYNEQFF.